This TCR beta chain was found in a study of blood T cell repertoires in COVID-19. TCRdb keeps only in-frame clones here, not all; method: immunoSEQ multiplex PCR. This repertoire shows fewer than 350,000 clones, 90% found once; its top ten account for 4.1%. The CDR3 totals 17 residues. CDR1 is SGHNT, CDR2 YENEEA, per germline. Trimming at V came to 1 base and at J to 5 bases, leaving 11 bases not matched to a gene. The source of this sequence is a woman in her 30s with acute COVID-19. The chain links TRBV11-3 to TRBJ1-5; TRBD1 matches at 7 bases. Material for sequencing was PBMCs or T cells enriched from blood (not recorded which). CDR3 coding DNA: TGTGCCAGCAGCTTAGTCGTAGGGGGCTCCCTGGATCAGCCCCAGCATTTT. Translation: CASSLVVGGSLDQPQHF.